These 16 T cell receptor beta chains originate from one sample sequenced in a study of T cell responses to AZD1222 COVID-19 vaccine. Data came from immunoSEQ multiplex PCR; TCRdb stores just in-frame clones and leaves some out. The sample records approximately 120,000 clones, around 90% being singletons. The starting material was peripheral blood, obtained on day 0 of AZD1222 vaccination. These receptors were obtained from an adult in good health.

This chain uses TRBV6-1 with TRBJ2-4; a weak D match, TRBD2 (6 bases). The CDR3 extends over 15 amino acids. V shed 0 bases and J shed 8 bases, with 14 bases lying between them. CDR1 and CDR2 (germline): MNHNS, SASEGT. The DNA for the CDR3 is TGTGCCAGCAGTGAAGCCGACGGGGGTTCGGACATTCAGTACTTC. It is translated as CASSEADGGSDIQYF.

The chain is built from TRBV7-9 and TRBJ1-4, with D possibly being TRBD1 (6 bases). CDR1 is SEHNR, CDR2 FQNEAQ, per germline (reference sequence). The V end was cut by 1 base, the J end by 5 bases, with 17 bases between. The CDR3 has 17 amino acids. The CDR3 sequence: CASSLGVDPQGNEKLFF. The DNA for the CDR3 is TGTGCCAGCAGCTTAGGGGTAGATCCACAGGGAAATGAAAAACTGTTTTTT.

The chain is built from TRBV28 and TRBJ1-1; TRBD1 might be the D (5 bases). CDR1 is MDHEN and CDR2 is SYDVKM in the germline V gene. The CDR3 is made up of 13 amino acids. Trimming cost V 4 bases and J 3 bases, with 9 bases left between them. CDR3 region: CASSSDSYTEAFF. As DNA, the CDR3 is TGTGCCAGCAGTTCCGACAGCTACACTGAAGCTTTCTTT.

This clone came up once. The rearrangement uses TRBV24-1 and TRBJ2-1, with 11 bases that match TRBD2. This CDR3 region has 17 residues. Per germline, CDR1 KGHDR and CDR2 SFDVKD. J lost 0 bases, V lost 3 bases, and 3 bases had no gene match. CDR3 DNA sequence: TGTGCCACCAGTGATCCGGGACTAGCGGACTCCTACAATGAGCAGTTCTTC. This codes for CATSDPGLADSYNEQFF.

J is TRBJ2-5 and V is TRBV11-2; no clear D gene. The CDR3 totals 13 residues. Germline-derived CDR1 and CDR2 are SGHAT and FQNNGV. V shed 2 bases and J shed 2 bases, with 6 bases lying between them. The CDR3 DNA follows: TGTGCCAGCAGCTTATACACGCAAGAGACCCAGTACTTC. It codes for CASSLYTQETQYF.

This clone was detected only once. The chain recombines TRBV9 with TRBJ1-2, with no clear D. CDR1 SGDLS and CDR2 YYNGEE come from the germline V gene. The CDR3 contains 14 residues. Trimming removed 0 bases from V and 8 bases from J, with 14 bases in between. Here the CDR3 reads CASSVDPRATGYTF. DNA of the CDR3: TGTGCCAGCAGCGTAGATCCAAGGGCAACGGGCTACACCTTC.

The chain carries TRBV28 and TRBJ1-4, with a weak D call TRBD1 (5 bases). V was trimmed by 2 bases and J by 8 bases, leaving 12 bases between them. This CDR3 has 14 amino acids. CDR1 and CDR2 (germline): MDHEN, SYDVKM. CDR3 protein: CASSLRDLREKLFF. The CDR3 DNA is TGTGCCAGCAGTTTACGGGACCTAAGGGAAAAACTGTTTTTT.

The chain has TRBV20-1 and TRBJ1-2; D is perhaps TRBD1 (5 bases). The CDR3 runs 13 residues. Germline V gene data show CDR1 as DFQATT and CDR2 as SNEGSKA (reference sequence). The germline V and J ends were trimmed by 3 bases and 8 bases, with 16 bases remaining between them. The CDR3: CSASVTGGEGYTF. The CDR3 nucleotides are TGCAGTGCTAGTGTCACAGGTGGTGAAGGCTACACCTTC.

In this sample, this clone turned up once. The chain is built from TRBV27 and TRBJ2-7; D might be TRBD2 (6 bases). Deletions cut 4 bases from V and 3 bases from J, with 13 bases between. Germline CDR1 MNHEY, CDR2 SMNVEV (reference sequence). This CDR3 has 14 amino acids. The CDR3 loop reads CASSSVGGDYEQYF. The CDR3 region has the DNA TGTGCCAGCAGTTCTGTCGGGGGTGACTACGAGCAGTACTTC.

Only one count was recorded for this clone. V usage is TRBV10-2 and J usage is TRBJ1-1; D is ambiguous. Germline assignment: CDR1 WSHSY and CDR2 SAAADI. The CDR3 covers 13 residues. Trimming pared 6 bases from V and 1 base from J, leaving 9 bases between. The CDR3: CASSHTGNTEAFF. CDR3 DNA sequence: TGCGCCAGCAGCCACACTGGGAACACTGAAGCTTTCTTT.

The rearrangement links TRBV6-2 or TRBV6-3 to TRBJ2-1; D is perhaps TRBD1 (6 bases). CDR1 and CDR2 (germline): MNHEY, SVGEGT. The CDR3 is made up of 16 amino acids. Trimming removed 4 bases at V and 7 bases at J, with 20 bases between. The CDR3 sequence: CASSWAGAPLENEQFF. The DNA of the CDR3 is TGTGCCAGCAGTTGGGCAGGGGCCCCGCTGGAGAATGAGCAGTTCTTC.

This clone has just one count. This chain uses TRBV21-1 with TRBJ1-6. TRBV21-1 constitutes a pseudogene. The CDR3 spans 13 residues. The CDR3 coding sequence is TGTGCCAGCAGACAGGGAGGCAATTCACCCCTCCACTTT. Amino acids: CASRQGGNSPLHF.

V gene TRBV7-9 combines with J gene TRBJ1-1; D uncertain. Germline CDR1 SEHNR, CDR2 FQNEAQ (reference sequence). Trimming shortened V by 8 bases and J by 3 bases, and 13 bases separated the two germline ends. The CDR3 is made up of 13 amino acids. CDR3 bases: TGTGCCAGCGTCCTTTGGGAGGACACTGAAGCTTTCTTT. Amino acid sequence: CASVLWEDTEAFF.

This clone showed up just once. The rearrangement uses TRBV3-1 (or the pseudogene TRBV3-2) and TRBJ2-6, with D hard to call. Trimming removed 6 bases at V and 0 bases at J, with 6 bases between. CDR3 length: 14 amino acids. CDR1 and CDR2 from the germline V gene are LGHDT and YNNKEL (reference sequence). The CDR3 sequence is CASSPLSGANVLTF. Here the CDR3 DNA reads TGTGCCAGCAGTCCTCTCTCTGGGGCCAACGTCCTGACTTTC.

This chain links TRBV7-8 with TRBJ2-7; possible D gene TRBD2, 6 bases. This CDR3 contains 14 residues. Germline V gene data show CDR1 as SGHVS and CDR2 as FQNEAQ. The V and J ends lost 3 bases and 3 bases respectively, with 12 bases between them. In DNA, the CDR3 is TGTGCCAGCAGCTTGCGGGACGGCGTCTACGAGCAGTACTTC. It is translated as CASSLRDGVYEQYF. The variable domain in full, completed from reference TRBV7-8 and TRBJ2-7, reads GAGVSQSPRYKVAKRGQDVALRCDPISGHVSLFWYQQALGQGPEFLTYFQNEAQLDKSGLPSDRFFAERPEGSVSTLKIQRTQQEDSAVYLCASSLRDGVYEQYFGPGTRLTVT.

The chain has TRBV6-2 or TRBV6-3 and TRBJ2-3; possible D gene TRBD2, 6 bases. CDR1 and CDR2 from the germline V gene are MNHEY and SVGEGT. The CDR3 consists of 14 residues. Trimming left V 4 bases short and J 3 bases short, with 11 bases between. CDR3 residues: CASSSGVGTDTQYF. The DNA for the CDR3 is TGTGCCAGCAGTTCGGGGGTGGGGACAGATACGCAGTATTTT.